This T cell receptor beta chain was captured in a study of shared clonotypes between healthy human individuals. Repertoires were generated with immunoSEQ multiplex PCR, while TCRdb's copy carries only in-frame clones and drops some. This sample has hundreds of thousands of clones; about 96% occur once, and the top ten carry approximately 0.2%. Selected positively for CCR7 and CD45RO-negative, naive CD8 cells excluded terminally differentiated effector memory CD45RA+ cells. The TCR was taken from a man aged 25-45 years in good health. The source material was naive CD8+ T cells sorted from blood.

The CDR3 DNA follows: TGTGCCAGCAGTCCTAGCGGGAACACCGGGGAGCTGTTTTTT. Its translation is CASSPSGNTGELFF. The chain uses TRBV27 and TRBJ2-2, with 7 nucleotides matching TRBD2. The CDR3 contains 14 residues. Germline V gene data show CDR1 as MNHEY and CDR2 as SMNVEV (reference sequence). V lost 5 bases and J lost 1; bases outside the gene matches: 1.